What follows are 9 T cell receptor beta chains derived from one specimen sequenced in a study of tumor and adjacent non-tumor tissue in lung cancer. RNA was extracted from bulk tissue without any cell sorting. This non-tumor lung sample came from over 3 cm beyond the tumor edge. TCRbeta libraries were built with three rounds of nested PCR, modified from ARM-PCR. TCRdb called the multiplex PCR reads again in MiXCR, with one record for every CDR3 protein. The table has around 39,000 distinct CDR3 sequences, roughly 60% seen once. The sequenced sample consisted of distant non-tumor lung tissue. All receptors come from a man between 50 and 59 years old with non-small cell lung cancer.

Comments on this clonotype: This is likely a read error, given that the CDR3 carries no conserved phenylalanine or tryptophan at its end. The limits of the CDR3 on the DNA are not certain, so only TCRdb's listed CDR3 is given. The V gene is TRBV6-1, the J gene TRBJ2-6. In germline, CDR1 is MNHNS, CDR2 SASEGT. The CDR3 is 15 amino acids in total, end residues counted. CDR3 sequence: CASSPDSSGANVLAC.

This clonotype was recorded a few times. The rearrangement joins TRBV29-1 to TRBJ2-1, with 9 nucleotides matching TRBD2. The V gene end was trimmed by 6 bases and the J gene end by 16 bases; junction bases not matched to a gene: 22. Germline CDR1 and CDR2: SQVTM and ANQGSEA. The CDR3 sequence is 15 residues long. CDR3 nucleotide sequence: TGCAGCGTCGAACTTCTAGCGGGAAGGCAGAATGATCATTTCTTC. It encodes CSVELLAGRQNDHFF.

In the case of this clonotype: The junction shows a germline mismatch at one end, possibly a read error. J is TRBJ1-6 and V is TRBV6-5; D remains ambiguous. In germline, CDR1 is MNHEY, CDR2 SVGAGI. There are 15 residues in the CDR3. CDR3 amino acids: CPSSYGQLLNSPLHF. CDR3 DNA: TGTCCCAGCAGTTACGGGCAGCTGCTTAACTCACCCCTCCACTTT.

In this sample, this clonotype turned up a few times. At one boundary the junction diverges from the germline segment, which might be a read error. The chain employs TRBV6-5 and TRBJ2-1, with 11 nucleotides matching TRBD2. The CDR3 extends over 18 amino acids. Germline loops: CDR1 MNHEY, CDR2 SVGAGI. The CDR3 DNA reads TGTGTCAGCAGTTACTCGTTCATAGCGGGAGGGCCGGCCGATGAGCAATTCTTC. Its protein is CVSSYSFIAGGPADEQFF.

With regard to this clonotype: One base away lies a much larger clone, so this may be a sequencing read error. V usage is TRBV28 and J usage is TRBJ2-3, with 10 bases identical to TRBD2. The germline V gene has CDR1 MDHEN and CDR2 SYDVKM. The CDR3 spans 13 residues. The CDR3 DNA is TGTGTCGGTAGCGGGGGGATCACAGATACGCAGTATTTT. This encodes CVGSGGITDTQYF.

This chain connects TRBV20-1 to TRBJ1-6; TRBD1 matches at 7 bases. CDR3 length: 13 amino acids. Trimming at V came to 8 bases and at J to 7 bases, leaving 8 bases not matched to a gene. CDR1 DFQATT and CDR2 SNEGSKA come from the germline V gene (reference sequence). Here the CDR3 DNA reads TGCAGTCCCCGGGACAGCCTAAATTCACCCCTCCACTTT. It yields the protein CSPRDSLNSPLHF.

As regards this clonotype: The germline gene is not matched at one end of the junction; a read error may be the cause. This rearrangement joins TRBV11-2 to TRBJ2-2; 9 bases match TRBD1. The CDR3 spans 17 residues. Germline-derived CDR1 and CDR2 are SGHAT and FQNNGV. CDR3 sequence: CANSVGGQGGGAGELLF. CDR3 DNA sequence: TGTGCCAACAGCGTAGGGGGACAGGGAGGAGGGGCCGGGGAGCTGCTTTTT.

This clonotype came up a few times. The rearrangement uses TRBV15 and TRBJ2-7; D is unresolved. From germline, CDR1 is LNHNV and CDR2 YYDKDF (reference sequence). The length of the CDR3 is 14 residues. The V end was cut by 0 bases, the J end by 2 bases, with 8 bases between. Written as DNA, the CDR3 is TGTGCCACCAGCAGAGATCTCCAGACCTACGAGCAGTACTTC. Its translation is CATSRDLQTYEQYF.

As regards this clonotype: A single base separates this from a much larger clone, so it may be a read error. The gene calls are TRBV11-2 and TRBJ2-3; D assignment may be TRBD1 or TRBD2 (6 bases each). From germline, CDR1 is SGHAT and CDR2 FQNNGV. This CDR3 has 16 amino acids. The CDR3 DNA is TGTGCCAGCAGCGCAGGGGCGGGAAGCTCGACAGATACGCAGTGTTTT. Amino acids: CASSAGAGSSTDTQCF.